Each of the 30 T cell receptor beta chains below was sequenced from the same sample in a study of blood T cell repertoires in COVID-19. TCRdb keeps only in-frame clones here, not all; method: immunoSEQ multiplex PCR. The data show some 200,000 clones, 65% to 85% seen once. Sequences were obtained from peripheral blood. These receptors all come from a human donor in a cohort sampled during active COVID-19.

The chain couples TRBV19 to TRBJ1-4; D is undetermined. V lost 8 bases to trimming and J lost 0 bases, with 7 bases between them. Germline V gene sequence: CDR1 LNHDA, CDR2 SQIVND (reference sequence). This CDR3 contains 13 residues. CDR3: CASSLATNEKLFF. For the CDR3, the DNA is TGTGCCAGTTCACTAGCAACTAATGAAAAACTGTTTTTT. Combining the CDR3 with reference TRBV19 and TRBJ1-4 gives the whole variable domain DGGITQSPKYLFRKEGQNVTLSCEQNLNHDAMYWYRQDPGQGLRLIYYSQIVNDFQKGDIAEGYSVSREKKESFPLTVTSAQKNPTAFYLCASSLATNEKLFFGSGTQLSVL.

V is TRBV15 and J is TRBJ2-3; D unresolved. Between the trimmed V and J ends, which lost 1 base and 1 base, there was a span of 6 bases. The CDR3 is made up of 14 amino acids. Per germline, CDR1 LNHNV and CDR2 YYDKDF (reference sequence). The chain's CDR3 is CATSRVGRTDTQYF. The CDR3 region has the DNA TGTGCCACCAGCAGAGTTGGCCGCACAGATACGCAGTATTTT. Full variable domain (missing parts from reference TRBV15 and TRBJ2-3): DAMVIQNPRYQVTQFGKPVTLSCSQTLNHNVMYWYQQKSSQAPKLLFHYYDKDFNNEADTPDNFQSRRPNTSFCFLDIRSPGLGDTAMYLCATSRVGRTDTQYFGPGTRLTVL.

V usage is TRBV5-1 and J usage is TRBJ2-1; a weak D match, TRBD2 (6 bases). The germline V gene has CDR1 SGHRS and CDR2 YFSETQ. This CDR3 comprises 14 residues. V lost 7 bases, J lost 0 bases, and 11 bases lay in between. In DNA, the CDR3 is TGCGCCAGCGCTAGCGAGACCTCCTACAATGAGCAGTTCTTC. Translating it yields CASASETSYNEQFF.

The rearrangement uses TRBV24-1 and TRBJ1-2; 9 positions agree with TRBD1. The CDR3 sequence is 15 residues long. J lost 3 bases, V lost 2 bases, and 3 bases had no gene match. Per germline, CDR1 KGHDR and CDR2 SFDVKD. The DNA for the CDR3 is TGTGCCACCAGTGATTCAGACAGGGGGTACTATGGCTACACCTTC. It translates to CATSDSDRGYYGYTF.

In DNA, the CDR3 is TGCGCCAGCAGCTTGGGTAGCGGGAGGGCTGGCTACGAGCAGTACTTC. Translating gives CASSLGSGRAGYEQYF. The chain uses TRBV5-1 and TRBJ2-7; the match to TRBD2 covers 11 bases. The CDR3 consists of 16 residues. J was trimmed by 3 bases and V by 0 bases; bases with no gene match: 5. The germline V gene encodes CDR1 SGHRS and CDR2 YFSETQ.

The count of this clone is one. The chain is built from TRBV6-1 and TRBJ1-6; a possible D gene is TRBD1 (5 bases). This CDR3 has 15 amino acids. Germline V gives CDR1 MNHNS, CDR2 SASEGT. V lost 3 bases to trimming and J lost 7 bases, with 13 bases between them. CDR3 DNA: TGTGCCAGCAGTGACCCCGGGGGTTGGAATTCACCCCTCCACTTT. Translated: CASSDPGGWNSPLHF.

V is TRBV14 and J is TRBJ1-4, with D hard to call. There are 14 residues in the CDR3. V dropped 4 bases and J dropped 10 bases, with 16 bases sitting between them. Looked up from germline, CDR1 is SGHDN and CDR2 is FVKESK. CDR3 bases: TGTGCCAGCAGCCTAAACAGCCAGGAGGGAAAACTGTTTTTT. It translates to CASSLNSQEGKLFF.

This clone was detected only once. The rearrangement uses TRBV19 and TRBJ2-2, with 7 bases aligning to TRBD1. The junction had 13 bases not matched to a gene; V was cut back by 6 bases and J by 0 bases. The CDR3 loop spans 18 amino acids. Germline loops: CDR1 LNHDA, CDR2 SQIVND (reference sequence). The chain's CDR3 is CASSPDAPGTANTGELFF. CDR3 DNA sequence: TGTGCCAGTAGCCCCGATGCCCCCGGGACAGCGAACACCGGGGAGCTGTTTTTT.

The chain has TRBV5-5 and TRBJ2-7, with 9 bases that match TRBD2. This CDR3 region has 14 residues. The V segment lost 3 bases and the J segment 0 bases; nucleotides outside the gene matches: 1. Germline loops: CDR1 SGHKS, CDR2 YYEKEE (reference sequence). The CDR3: CASSWRGGSYEQYF. CDR3 in DNA: TGTGCCAGCAGCTGGCGGGGGGGCTCCTACGAGCAGTACTTC.

CDR3 coding DNA: TGCGCCAGCAGCCAAGATTTGACAGGTGTATGGTATGGCTACACCTTC. Protein: CASSQDLTGVWYGYTF. V usage is TRBV4-3 and J usage is TRBJ1-2, with a tentative D call TRBD1 (6 bases). With 0 bases removed from V and 5 bases from J, the gap between germline ends came to 16 bases. CDR1 is LGHNA, CDR2 YSLEER, per germline. This CDR3 contains 16 residues.

This clone was counted once. This chain joins TRBV2 and TRBJ2-1; 9 nucleotides line up with TRBD1. The CDR3 runs 15 residues. Per germline, CDR1 SNHLY and CDR2 FYNNEI. The V segment lost 5 bases and the J segment 0 bases; nucleotides outside the gene matches: 2. The CDR3 coding sequence is TGTGCCAGCAGTTGGGACAGGGCCTCCTACAATGAGCAGTTCTTC. Translated, it gives CASSWDRASYNEQFF. The variable domain in full, completed from reference TRBV2 and TRBJ2-1, reads EPEVTQTPSHQVTQMGQEVILRCVPISNHLYFYWYRQILGQKVEFLVSFYNNEISEKSEIFDDQFSVERPDGSNFTLKIRSTKLEDSAMYFCASSWDRASYNEQFFGPGTRLTVL.

The CDR3 region has the DNA TGTGCCAGCAGTCCGATGACAGGCGTGGGACTGTTTTTT. Protein: CASSPMTGVGLFF. This chain joins TRBV6-2 or TRBV6-3 and TRBJ1-4; D perhaps matches TRBD1 (6 bases). Germline V gene lookup returns CDR1 MNHEY and CDR2 SVGEGT. V lost 5 bases and J 13 bases, leaving 17 bases between the germline ends. This CDR3 comprises 13 residues.

The chain employs TRBV1 and TRBJ2-1; the table names TRBD2, a call not compared with the DNA. TRBV1 is marked as a pseudogene. This CDR3 contains 16 residues. CDR3 sequence: CTSSQSRLAGVNEQFF. The CDR3 DNA reads TGCACCAGCAGCCAGTCGAGACTAGCGGGAGTGAATGAGCAGTTCTTC.

V is TRBV7-8 and J is TRBJ1-1; 7 bases are shared with TRBD1. V dropped 1 base and J dropped 4; count of bases not matched to a gene: 6. The CDR3 extends over 15 amino acids. Germline V CDR1 and CDR2: SGHVS, FQNEAQ. This CDR3 is CASSLDYRGGTEAFF. The CDR3 coding sequence is TGTGCCAGCAGCTTAGATTACAGGGGAGGCACTGAAGCTTTCTTT.

V is TRBV5-1 and J is TRBJ2-4, with D perhaps matching TRBD1 (5 bases). The CDR3 contains 15 residues. Germline V gives CDR1 SGHRS, CDR2 YFSETQ. V was shortened by 4 bases and J by 0 bases, with 11 bases between the two germline ends. The CDR3 here is CASSPGILAKNIQYF. Written as DNA, the CDR3 is TGCGCCAGCAGCCCAGGGATTTTAGCCAAAAACATTCAGTACTTC.

The chain recombines TRBV2 with TRBJ2-4, with a tentative D call TRBD2 (6 bases). This CDR3 region has 14 residues. Germline V gene lookup returns CDR1 SNHLY and CDR2 FYNNEI. The germline V and J ends were trimmed by 6 bases and 8 bases, with 17 bases remaining between them. The CDR3 DNA is TGTGCCAGCAGCGGGACTCGAGGGACCCACATTCAGTACTTC. Protein product: CASSGTRGTHIQYF.

The rearrangement links TRBV5-1 to TRBJ2-7; the match to TRBD2 covers 7 bases. With 4 bases clipped from V and 2 bases from J, the junction kept 9 bases outside the gene matches. The CDR3 contains 15 residues. Germline CDR1 is SGHRS and CDR2 is YFSETQ. DNA for the CDR3: TGCGCCAGCAGCCTTACTAGCGCATATACCTACGAGCAGTACTTC. The encoded protein is CASSLTSAYTYEQYF.

This clone was detected only once. V gene TRBV5-1 combines with J gene TRBJ1-2; D is undetermined. With 1 base removed from V and 0 bases from J, the gap between germline ends came to 4 bases. CDR1 and CDR2 from the germline V gene are SGHRS and YFSETQ. This CDR3 contains 13 residues. The CDR3 loop is CASSLPANYGYTF. The CDR3 bases are TGCGCCAGCAGCTTGCCCGCTAACTATGGCTACACCTTC.

The genes are TRBV10-3 and TRBJ2-5, with D possibly TRBD2 on 6 matching bases. With 0 bases removed from V and 4 bases from J, the gap between germline ends came to 6 bases. CDR1 is ENHRY, CDR2 SYGVKD, per germline. This CDR3 has 13 residues. The CDR3 nucleotides read TGTGCCATCAGTGAGTCGCGGGGAGAGACCCAGTACTTC. This encodes CAISESRGETQYF.

The rearrangement links TRBV19 to TRBJ1-6; 7 nucleotides agree with TRBD1. CDR1 is LNHDA and CDR2 is SQIVND in the germline V gene (reference sequence). The length of the CDR3 is 16 residues. The V segment lost 5 bases and the J segment 7 bases; nucleotides outside the gene matches: 11. CDR3 nucleotide sequence: TGTGCCAGTAGTTTTCCCAGGGGGAGCCGGAATTCACCCCTCCACTTT. Translation gives CASSFPRGSRNSPLHF. Full variable domain (rest looked up from reference TRBV19 and TRBJ1-6): DGGITQSPKYLFRKEGQNVTLSCEQNLNHDAMYWYRQDPGQGLRLIYYSQIVNDFQKGDIAEGYSVSREKKESFPLTVTSAQKNPTAFYLCASSFPRGSRNSPLHFGNGTRLTVT.

The J gene is TRBJ2-5, the V gene TRBV14, with 7 bases fitting TRBD1. The CDR3 extends over 15 amino acids. Germline V gene data show CDR1 as SGHDN and CDR2 as FVKESK. J was trimmed by 2 bases and V by 4 bases; bases with no gene match: 7. The CDR3 DNA sequence: TGTGCCAGCAGCCGCCAAGGGGGACAGCAAGAGACCCAGTACTTC. Translation: CASSRQGGQQETQYF.

The chain employs TRBV6-5 and TRBJ1-2, with 9 bases fitting TRBD1. V gave up 6 bases and J gave up 8 bases; unmatched junction bases: 7. The CDR3 length is 13 residues. Germline CDR1 reads MNHEY; CDR2 reads SVGAGI. The CDR3 nucleotides read TGTGCCAGCAGCCGGGACAGGGCTGGAGGCTACACCTTC. This sequence encodes CASSRDRAGGYTF.

CDR3 loop: CASSAQGAGTEAFF. In DNA, the CDR3 is TGCGCCAGCAGCGCACAGGGGGCCGGCACTGAAGCTTTCTTT. J is TRBJ1-1 and V is TRBV5-1; 9 nucleotides match TRBD1. Germline V gene lookup returns CDR1 SGHRS and CDR2 YFSETQ. Losses at the gene ends were 4 bases for V and 4 bases for J; bases not matched to a gene: 5. This CDR3 contains 14 residues.

The genes are TRBV28 and TRBJ2-7, with 8 bases fitting TRBD1. Germline V gene data show CDR1 as MDHEN and CDR2 as SYDVKM. There are 14 residues in the CDR3. Trimming took 6 bases from V and 6 from J; bases not matched to a gene: 10. The CDR3 DNA sequence: TGTGCCAGCAGGACGACAGGGGTGTACTCCGAGCAGTACTTC. It codes for CASRTTGVYSEQYF.

The chain recombines TRBV4-2 with TRBJ2-1; possible D gene TRBD2, 5 bases. Germline-derived CDR1 and CDR2 are LGHNA and YNFKEQ. Trimming cost V 2 bases and J 9 bases, with 11 bases left between them. This CDR3 contains 13 residues. This CDR3 is CASSQPGSGEQFF. CDR3 nucleotides: TGTGCCAGCAGCCAACCGGGATCGGGTGAGCAGTTCTTC.

This clone turned up a few times. The CDR3 DNA is TGTGCCAGCAGCCAGGGTGGACCGGAGGGAAAAGCTTTCTTT. It is translated as CASSQGGPEGKAFF. The chain carries TRBV3-1 (or the pseudogene TRBV3-2) and TRBJ1-1, with D uncertain. The V gene lost 3 bases and the J gene lost 9 bases, with 17 bases spanning the gap. The CDR3 length is 14 residues. Germline CDR1 is LGHDT and CDR2 is YNNKEL (reference sequence).

The rearrangement joins TRBV6-5 to TRBJ1-6; weak D call: TRBD1 (5 bases). The CDR3 runs 15 residues. Trimming took off 6 bases at V and 7 bases at J, with 16 bases between the two ends. The germline CDR1 and CDR2 sequences are MNHEY and SVGAGI. CDR3 protein: CASRDLLGGNSPLHF. Written as DNA, the CDR3 is TGTGCCAGCAGGGACTTATTGGGGGGGAATTCACCCCTCCACTTT.

The chain is built from TRBV24-1 and TRBJ2-5; the match to TRBD2 covers 8 bases. Germline trimming cut 1 base from V and 9 bases from J; bases unmatched to any gene: 6. This CDR3 contains 14 residues. Germline lookup yields CDR1 KGHDR and CDR2 SFDVKD. The CDR3 nucleotides are TGTGCCACCAGTGATTTTCGGAAAGCGGGGGCCCAGTACTTC. It yields the protein CATSDFRKAGAQYF.

V and J are TRBV9 and TRBJ2-3; 12 bases match TRBD2. CDR1 is SGDLS and CDR2 is YYNGEE in the germline V gene. The ends lost 3 bases at V and 0 bases at J; junction bases unmatched: 8. The CDR3 is made up of 18 amino acids. This chain's CDR3 is CASSAQTSGGTSTDTQYF. The CDR3 DNA sequence: TGTGCCAGCAGCGCGCAGACTAGCGGGGGCACTAGCACAGATACGCAGTATTTT. Complete variable domain (other parts from reference TRBV9 and TRBJ2-3): DSGVTQTPKHLITATGQRVTLRCSPRSGDLSVYWYQQSLDQGLQFLIQYYNGEERAKGNILERFSAQQFPDLHSELNLSSLELGDSALYFCASSAQTSGGTSTDTQYFGPGTRLTVL.

V and J are TRBV30 and TRBJ2-7, with 12 nucleotides matching TRBD2. With V trimmed by 2 bases and J by 5 bases, 7 bases remained unmatched. The CDR3 spans 15 residues. Germline lookup yields CDR1 GTSNPN and CDR2 SVGIG (reference sequence). Here the CDR3 reads CAWSRASGGANEQYF. The CDR3 DNA follows: TGTGCCTGGAGTAGGGCTAGCGGGGGGGCGAACGAGCAGTACTTC.